This T cell receptor (beta chain) stems from a study of shared clonotypes between healthy human individuals. General study findings and limits: It was the non-shared clonotypes that had lower generation probabilities than clonotypes shared by all four donors. Naive subsets usually exceeded memory subsets in estimated richness.

Genomic DNA per cell subset filled all wells of several immunoSEQ plates. Produced via immunoSEQ multiplex PCR; TCRdb's table is partial and in-frame only. The sample lists some 1 million clones, 65% to 80% occurring once. Note on this clone: Its target is unknown.

The CDR3 length is 19 residues. CDR1 is SGHRS, CDR2 YFSETQ, per germline. V lost 3 bases to trimming and J lost 1 base; unmatched junction nucleotides: 16. A split of CD4+ cells into CD45RA+ naive and CD45RA-negative memory subsets was performed. The J gene is TRBJ1-2, the V gene TRBV5-1; 9 bases align to TRBD1. Sequencing input: memory CD4+ T cells sorted from blood. Subset specified: CD45RA-negative fraction. The sequence came from a man aged 18 to 35 in good health. The CDR3 DNA is TGCGCCAGCAGCTCCACAGGGGGTGCCGGACAGGGGTATAACTATGGCTACACCTTC. Translating it yields CASSSTGGAGQGYNYGYTF.